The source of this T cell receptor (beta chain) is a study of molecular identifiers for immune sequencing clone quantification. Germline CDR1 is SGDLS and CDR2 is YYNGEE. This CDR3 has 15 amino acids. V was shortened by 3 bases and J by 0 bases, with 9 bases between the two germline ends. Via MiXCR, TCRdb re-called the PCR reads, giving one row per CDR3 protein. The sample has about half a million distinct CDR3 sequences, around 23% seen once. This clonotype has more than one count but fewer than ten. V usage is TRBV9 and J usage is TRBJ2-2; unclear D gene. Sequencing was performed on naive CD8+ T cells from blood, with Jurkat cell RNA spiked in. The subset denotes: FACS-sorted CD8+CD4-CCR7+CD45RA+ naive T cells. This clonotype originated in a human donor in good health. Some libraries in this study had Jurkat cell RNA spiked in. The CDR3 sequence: CASSGDTSNTGELFF. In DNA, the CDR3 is TGTGCCAGCAGCGGAGACACCTCGAACACCGGGGAGCTGTTTTTT.